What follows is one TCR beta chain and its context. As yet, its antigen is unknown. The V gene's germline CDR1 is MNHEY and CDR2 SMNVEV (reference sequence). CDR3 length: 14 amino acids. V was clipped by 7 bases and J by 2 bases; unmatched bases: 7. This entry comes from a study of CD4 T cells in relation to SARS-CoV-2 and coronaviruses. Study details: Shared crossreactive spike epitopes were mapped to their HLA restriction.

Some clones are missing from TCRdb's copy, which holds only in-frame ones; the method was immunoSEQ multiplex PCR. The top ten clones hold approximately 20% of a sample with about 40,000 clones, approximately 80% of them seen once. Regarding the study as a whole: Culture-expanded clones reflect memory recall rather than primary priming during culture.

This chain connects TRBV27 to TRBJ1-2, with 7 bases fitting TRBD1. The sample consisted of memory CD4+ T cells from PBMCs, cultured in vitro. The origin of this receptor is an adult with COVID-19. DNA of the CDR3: TGTGCCAGCACCAACAGGGGAGCGAACTATGGCTACACCTTC. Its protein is CASTNRGANYGYTF.